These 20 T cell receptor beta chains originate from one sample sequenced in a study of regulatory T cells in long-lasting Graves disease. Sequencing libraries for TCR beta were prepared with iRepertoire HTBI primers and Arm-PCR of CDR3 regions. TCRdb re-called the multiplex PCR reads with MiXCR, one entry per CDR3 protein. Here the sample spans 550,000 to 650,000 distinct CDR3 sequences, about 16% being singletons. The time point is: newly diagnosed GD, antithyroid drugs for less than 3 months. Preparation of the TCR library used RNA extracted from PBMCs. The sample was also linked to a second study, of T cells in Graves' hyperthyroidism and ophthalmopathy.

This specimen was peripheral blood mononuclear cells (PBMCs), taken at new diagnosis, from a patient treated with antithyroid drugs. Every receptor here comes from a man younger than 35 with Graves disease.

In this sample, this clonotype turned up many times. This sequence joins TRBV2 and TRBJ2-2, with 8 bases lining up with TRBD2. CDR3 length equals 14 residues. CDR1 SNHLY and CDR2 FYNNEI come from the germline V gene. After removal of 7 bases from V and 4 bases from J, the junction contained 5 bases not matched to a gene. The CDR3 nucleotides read TGTGCCAGCAAATCGAGCGGGGGCACCGGGGAGCTGTTTTTT. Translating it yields CASKSSGGTGELFF.

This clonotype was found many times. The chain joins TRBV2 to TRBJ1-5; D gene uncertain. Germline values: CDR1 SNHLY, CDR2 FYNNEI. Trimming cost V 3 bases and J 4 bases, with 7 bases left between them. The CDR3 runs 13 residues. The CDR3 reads CASSESANQPQHF. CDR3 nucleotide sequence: TGTGCCAGCAGTGAGTCGGCGAATCAGCCCCAGCATTTT. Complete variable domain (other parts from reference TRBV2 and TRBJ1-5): EPEVTQTPSHQVTQMGQEVILRCVPISNHLYFYWYRQILGQKVEFLVSFYNNEISEKSEIFDDQFSVERPDGSNFTLKIRSTKLEDSAMYFCASSESANQPQHFGDGTRLSIL.

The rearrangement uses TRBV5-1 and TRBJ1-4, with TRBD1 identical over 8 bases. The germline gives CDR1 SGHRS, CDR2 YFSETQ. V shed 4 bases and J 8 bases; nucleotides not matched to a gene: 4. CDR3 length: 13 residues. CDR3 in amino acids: CASSPDRDEKLFF. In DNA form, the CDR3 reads TGCGCCAGCAGCCCGGACAGGGACGAAAAACTGTTTTTT.

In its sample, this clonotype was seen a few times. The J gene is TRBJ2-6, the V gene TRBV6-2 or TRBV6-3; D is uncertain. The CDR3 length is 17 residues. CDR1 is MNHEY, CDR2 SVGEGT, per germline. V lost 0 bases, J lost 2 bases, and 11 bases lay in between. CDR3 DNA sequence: TGTGCCAGCAGTTACTCTGTCGGCAGCCCTGGGGCCAACGTCCTGACTTTC. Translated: CASSYSVGSPGANVLTF.

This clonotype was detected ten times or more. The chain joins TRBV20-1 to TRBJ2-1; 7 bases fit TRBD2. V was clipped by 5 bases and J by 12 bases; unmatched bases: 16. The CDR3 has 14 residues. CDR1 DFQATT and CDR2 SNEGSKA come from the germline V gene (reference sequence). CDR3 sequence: CSAPDRDYGVAQFF. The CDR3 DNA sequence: TGCAGTGCTCCTGACCGGGACTACGGTGTTGCGCAGTTCTTC.

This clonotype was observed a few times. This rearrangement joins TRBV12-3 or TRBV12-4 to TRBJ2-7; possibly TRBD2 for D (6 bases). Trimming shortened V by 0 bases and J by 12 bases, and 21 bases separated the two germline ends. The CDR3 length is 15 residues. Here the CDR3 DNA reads TGTGCCAGCAGTTTAGCGCATGCGGCCCCGGGGGTTCGGTACTTC. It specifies CASSLAHAAPGVRYF.

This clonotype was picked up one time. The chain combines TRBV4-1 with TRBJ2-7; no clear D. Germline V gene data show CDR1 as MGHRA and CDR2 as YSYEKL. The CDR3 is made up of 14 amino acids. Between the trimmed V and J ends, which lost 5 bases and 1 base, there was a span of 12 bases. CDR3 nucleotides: TGCGCCAGCAGCGAAGTCCGGGTGTCCTACGAGCAGTACTTC. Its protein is CASSEVRVSYEQYF.

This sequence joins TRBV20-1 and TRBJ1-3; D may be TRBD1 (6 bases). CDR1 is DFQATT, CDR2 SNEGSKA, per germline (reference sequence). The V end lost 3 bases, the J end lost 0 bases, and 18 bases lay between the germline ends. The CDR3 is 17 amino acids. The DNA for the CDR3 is TGCAGTGCTAGTCGGGCAGGGGTGGGGGTCTCTGGAAACACCATATATTTT. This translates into CSASRAGVGVSGNTIYF.

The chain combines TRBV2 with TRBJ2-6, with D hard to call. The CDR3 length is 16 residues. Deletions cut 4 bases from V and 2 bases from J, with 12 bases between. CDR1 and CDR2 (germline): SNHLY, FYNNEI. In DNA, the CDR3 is TGTGCCAGCAGTGGAGGCAGAGCGACTGGGGCCAACGTCCTGACTTTC. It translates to CASSGGRATGANVLTF.

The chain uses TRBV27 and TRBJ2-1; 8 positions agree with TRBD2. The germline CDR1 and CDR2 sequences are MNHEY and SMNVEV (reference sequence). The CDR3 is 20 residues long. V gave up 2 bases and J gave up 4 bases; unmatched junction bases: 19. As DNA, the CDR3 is TGTGCCAGCAGTTTAGGCAATATCGGGACGGGAGGGCCGGTATACAATGAGCAGTTCTTC. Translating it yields CASSLGNIGTGGPVYNEQFF.

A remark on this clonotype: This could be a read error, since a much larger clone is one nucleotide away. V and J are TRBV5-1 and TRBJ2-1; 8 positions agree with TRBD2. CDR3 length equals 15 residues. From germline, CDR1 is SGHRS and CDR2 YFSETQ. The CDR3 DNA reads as TGCGTCAGCAGACAACTAGCGGTAGGCTACAATGAGCAGTTCTTC. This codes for CVSRQLAVGYNEQFF. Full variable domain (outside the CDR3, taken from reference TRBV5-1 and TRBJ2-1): KAGVTQTPRYLIKTRGQQVTLSCSPISGHRSVSWYQQTPGQGLQFLFEYFSETQRNKGNFPGRFSGRQFSNSRSEMNVSTLELGDSALYLCVSRQLAVGYNEQFFGPGTRLTVL.

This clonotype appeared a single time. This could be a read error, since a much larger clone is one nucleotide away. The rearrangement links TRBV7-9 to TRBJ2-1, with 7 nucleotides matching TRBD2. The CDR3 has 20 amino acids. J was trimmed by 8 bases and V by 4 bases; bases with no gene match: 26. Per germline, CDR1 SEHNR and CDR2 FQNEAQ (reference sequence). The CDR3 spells CASSSILERRRGSVADEQFF. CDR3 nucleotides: TGTGCCAGCAGCTCCATCCTTGAGAGGAGACGCGGGAGTGTCGCGGATGAGCAGTTCTTC.

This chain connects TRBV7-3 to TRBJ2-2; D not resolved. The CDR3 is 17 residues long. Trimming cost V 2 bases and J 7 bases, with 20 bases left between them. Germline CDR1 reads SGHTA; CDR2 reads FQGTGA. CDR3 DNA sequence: TGTGCCAGCAGCTTAGATCTAAGTTCTGGATTGAGCGGGGAGCTGTTTTTT. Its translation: CASSLDLSSGLSGELFF. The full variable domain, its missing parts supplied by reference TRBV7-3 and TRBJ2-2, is GAGVSQTPSNKVTEKGKYVELRCDPISGHTALYWYRQSLGQGPEFLIYFQGTGAADDSGLPNDRFFAVRPEGSVSTLKIQRTERGDSAVYLCASSLDLSSGLSGELFFGEGSRLTVL.

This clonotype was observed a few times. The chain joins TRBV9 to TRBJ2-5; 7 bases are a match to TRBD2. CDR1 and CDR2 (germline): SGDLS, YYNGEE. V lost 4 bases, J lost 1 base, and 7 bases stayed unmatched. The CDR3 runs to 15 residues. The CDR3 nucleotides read TGTGCCAGCAGCACCGTAGCGGGTCTCCAAGAGACCCAGTACTTC. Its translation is CASSTVAGLQETQYF.

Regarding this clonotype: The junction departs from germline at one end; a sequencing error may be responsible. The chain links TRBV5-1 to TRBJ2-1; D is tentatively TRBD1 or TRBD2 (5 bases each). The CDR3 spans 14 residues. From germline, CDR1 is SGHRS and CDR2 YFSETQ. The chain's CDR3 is CASSLVPAGSEQFF. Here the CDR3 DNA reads TGTGCCAGCAGCTTGGTTCCCGCAGGGAGTGAGCAGTTCTTC.

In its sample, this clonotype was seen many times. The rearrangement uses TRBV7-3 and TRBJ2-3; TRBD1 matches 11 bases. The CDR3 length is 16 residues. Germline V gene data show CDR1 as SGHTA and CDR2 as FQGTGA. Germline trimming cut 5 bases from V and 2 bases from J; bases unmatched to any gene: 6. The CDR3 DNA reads TGTGCCAGCAGCCCCGGGACAGGGGGTGACACAGATACGCAGTATTTT. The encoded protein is CASSPGTGGDTDTQYF.

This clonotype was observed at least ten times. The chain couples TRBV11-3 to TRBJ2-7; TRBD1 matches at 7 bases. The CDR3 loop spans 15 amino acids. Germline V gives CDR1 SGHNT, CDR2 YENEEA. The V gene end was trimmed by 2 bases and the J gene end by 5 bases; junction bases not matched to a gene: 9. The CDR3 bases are TGTGCCAGCAGCTTAACAAGGCAGGGGGAAAACGAGCAGTACTTC. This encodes CASSLTRQGENEQYF.

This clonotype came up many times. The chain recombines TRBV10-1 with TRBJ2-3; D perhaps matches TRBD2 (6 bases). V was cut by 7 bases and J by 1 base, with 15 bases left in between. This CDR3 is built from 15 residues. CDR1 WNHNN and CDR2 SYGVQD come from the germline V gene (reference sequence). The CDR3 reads CASTGRRVGTDTQYF. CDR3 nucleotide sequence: TGCGCCAGCACCGGGAGACGGGTCGGCACAGATACGCAGTATTTT.

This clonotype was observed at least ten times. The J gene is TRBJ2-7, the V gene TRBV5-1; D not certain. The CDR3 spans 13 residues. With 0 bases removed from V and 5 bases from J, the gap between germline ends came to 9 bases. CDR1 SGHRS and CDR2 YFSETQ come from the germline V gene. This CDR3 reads CASSLGSENEQYF. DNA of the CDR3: TGCGCCAGCAGCTTGGGATCTGAGAACGAGCAGTACTTC.

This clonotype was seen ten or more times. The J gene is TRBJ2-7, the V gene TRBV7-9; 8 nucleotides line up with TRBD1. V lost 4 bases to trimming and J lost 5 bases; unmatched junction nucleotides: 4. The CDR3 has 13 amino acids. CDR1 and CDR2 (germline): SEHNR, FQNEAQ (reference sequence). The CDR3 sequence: CASSSGQGHEQYF. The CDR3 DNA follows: TGTGCCAGCAGCTCAGGACAGGGCCACGAGCAGTACTTC.